This is a list of T cell receptor beta chains from one sample in a study of PD-1 blockade in classical Hodgkin lymphoma. Sequencing was performed with immunoSEQ multiplex PCR; in TCRdb, only in-frame clones are kept and a portion is missing. Of 64,000 or so clones in the sample, roughly 92% were seen once. The sequencing used peripheral blood mononuclear cells (PBMCs), collected before the fourth cycle of nivolumab. The receptors derive from a human donor with classical Hodgkin lymphoma. Both conserved end residues are part of each CDR3. D genes are given only for firm matches. Clone size is not always given. Where it is, it says once, few, many or a class for expanded clones.

DNA: TGTGCCAGCAGCTTGGATGGGCACACAGATACGCAGTATTTT
CDR3: CASSLDGHTDTQYF
size: -
J: TRBJ2-3
D: -
V: TRBV7-3

DNA: TGTGCCAGTAGTGGGACAGCCGAGCAGTACTTC
CDR3: CASSGTAEQYF
size: -
J: TRBJ2-7
D: TRBD1
V: TRBV19

DNA: TGTGCCAGCAGTTGGAATAGCGGGCTCCAGGGCGAGCAGTACTTC
CDR3: CASSWNSGLQGEQYF
size: -
J: TRBJ2-7
D: TRBD2
V: TRBV13

DNA: TGTGCCAGTAGTATAGATCTCGTACCACAGCCCCAGCATTTT
CDR3: CASSIDLVPQPQHF
size: -
J: TRBJ1-5
D: -
V: TRBV19

DNA: TGTGCCAGCAGCTTAGAGGGGTGGGGCACAACCGAACGTAATTCACCCCTCCACTTT
CDR3: CASSLEGWGTTERNSPLHF
size: -
J: TRBJ1-6
D: -
V: TRBV7-8

DNA: TGTGCCAGCAGTTCGCCCCTAGACAGGGGATTTCCCTACGAGCAGTACTTC
CDR3: CASSSPLDRGFPYEQYF
size: -
J: TRBJ2-7
D: TRBD1
V: TRBV28

DNA: TGTGCCAGCCTAGGGGGGGACTCCTACGAGCAGTACTTC
CDR3: CASLGGDSYEQYF
size: once
J: TRBJ2-7
D: -
V: TRBV2

DNA: TGTGCCAGCAGTGGGCTTGCCGGGGAGCTGTTTTTT
CDR3: CASSGLAGELFF
size: -
J: TRBJ2-2
D: -
V: TRBV27

DNA: TGTGCCAGCAGCTTGTCCCAGGGTGCCGGGGAGCTGTTTTTT
CDR3: CASSLSQGAGELFF
size: -
J: TRBJ2-2
D: -
V: TRBV11-3

DNA: TGTGCCAGCAGCAATGTTCGGTCGGGACACGGATTCGGCACAGATACGCAGTATTTT
CDR3: CASSNVRSGHGFGTDTQYF
size: -
J: TRBJ2-3
D: -
V: TRBV21-1

DNA: TGCGCCAGCAGCGCGCCGCCACTAGCGGGAGGGCCGGGTGAGCAGTTCTTC
CDR3: CASSAPPLAGGPGEQFF
size: -
J: TRBJ2-1
D: TRBD2
V: TRBV5-1

DNA: TGTGCCAGCAGTTACTCATACAGAACTCACACTGAAGCTTTCTTT
CDR3: CASSYSYRTHTEAFF
size: -
J: TRBJ1-1
D: -
V: TRBV6-5

DNA: TGTGCCAGCCACACAGATACGCAGTATTTT
CDR3: CASHTDTQYF
size: -
J: TRBJ2-3
D: -
V: TRBV7-9

DNA: TGTGCCAGCAGTTTAGAGGGACTGGCCTACAATGAGCAGTTCTTC
CDR3: CASSLEGLAYNEQFF
size: -
J: TRBJ2-1
D: -
V: TRBV27

DNA: TGTGCCAGCAGCTCGGTGGACAGGGGAGGAGAGACCCAGTACTTC
CDR3: CASSSVDRGGETQYF
size: -
J: TRBJ2-5
D: TRBD1
V: TRBV11-2

DNA: TGTGCCAGCAGTTCCGAGCAGCAGACTAGCGGTGTGGGGTATGAGCAGTTCTTC
CDR3: CASSSEQQTSGVGYEQFF
size: -
J: TRBJ2-1
D: TRBD2
V: TRBV27

DNA: TGCGCCAGCAGCTTACTAGCGGGGGAGCCAACAGATACGCAGTATTTT
CDR3: CASSLLAGEPTDTQYF
size: -
J: TRBJ2-3
D: TRBD2
V: TRBV5-1